Listed below are T cell receptor beta chains from one sample, sequenced in a study of memory B cells and T cells in multiple sclerosis. Assay: immunoSEQ multiplex PCR; the TCRdb copy retains only in-frame clones and omits some. The table has 12,000 to 15,000 clones, around 70% seen once. The sequencing input was memory (CD45RO+) CD4+ T cells from blood. These TCRs come from a human donor with multiple sclerosis. The CDR3 runs from the conserved cysteine through the conserved F or W. The D gene is left open where the match is weak. A clone size is listed for some rows: how often the clone was seen (once, few, many), or a class if it is expanded.

CASSDWQGGNQPQHF	NA	NA	TRBV2	TRBJ1-5
CASSARQGTDTQYF	NA	NA	TRBV9	TRBJ2-3
CASSSGLERGFEQFF	TRBD2	once	TRBV28	TRBJ2-1
CASSFSTGTSGNTIYF	NA	few	TRBV5-1	TRBJ1-3
CASSLEQGAPQHF	TRBD1	NA	TRBV5-6	TRBJ1-5
CASSPVGGQNTEAFF	NA	NA	TRBV5-1	TRBJ1-1
CASSLGRYNQPQHF	NA	NA	TRBV7-6	TRBJ1-5
CASSLRGSYNEQFF	NA	NA	TRBV5-1	TRBJ2-1
CASSWRGSGNTIYF	NA	few	TRBV7-8	TRBJ1-3
CASSEGALPYEQYF	NA	NA	TRBV6-1	TRBJ2-7
CASSISGEYNEQFF	NA	few	TRBV19	TRBJ2-1
CASRAAASTPYEQYF	NA	few	TRBV6-1	TRBJ2-7
CASRSTRGFNEKLFF	NA	NA	TRBV6-5	TRBJ1-4